This T cell receptor (beta chain) was recorded in a study of cytomegalovirus exposure and HLA in healthy donors. The CDR3 totals 11 residues. Trimming took 3 bases from V and 3 from J, leaving 5 bases between them. Germline CDR1 reads SQVTM; CDR2 reads ANQGSEA. Overall study findings and caveats: A later analysis linked 15,000 to 20,000 TCR beta sequences to HLA alleles at 0.05 false discovery rate. A prior analysis recorded that most TCR beta V segments were productive about 87% or about 30% of the time. Per a later analysis, HLA-associated TCR beta chains showed more clonal expansion than other, equally common TCR beta chains. There were several of the most significant clusters that appeared linked to common viral pathogens in a later analysis.

In regard to this clone: Its antigen is still unknown.

The study ran its PCR with 60 Vbeta and 13 Jbeta primers. The protocol was immunoSEQ multiplex PCR, while the TCRdb copy is restricted to in-frame clones and leaves out a portion. The sample carries some 93,000 clones, roughly 63% recorded once. Sequenced: PBMCs. The receptor was isolated from a boy aged 5 to 17 in good health and CMV-seropositive. The chain recombines TRBV29-1 with TRBJ1-2; D unclear. The CDR3 here is CSVDGDYGYTF. Written as DNA, the CDR3 is TGCAGCGTTGACGGTGACTATGGCTACACCTTC.